This T cell receptor beta chain was identified during a study of T cells after yellow fever vaccination. Study-wide background: Preparation of the low-cell-number fractions used SMART-Seq v4 Ultra Low Input.

This clonotype was seen at least ten times. TCRdb ran MiXCR on the 5' RACE reads and lists one entry per CDR3 protein. This sample has a few hundred thousand distinct CDR3 sequences, with approximately 3% found just once. The CDR3 has 16 amino acids. The trim removed 6 bases at V and 5 bases at J, leaving 11 bases unmatched. The chain has TRBV12-3 or TRBV12-4 and TRBJ2-5; TRBD2 matches 11 bases. The TCR comes from a man aged 18 to 29 who received the YFV17D yellow fever vaccine. The input for sequencing was CD4+ T cells sorted from PBMCs, taken 10 days after the yellow fever booster vaccination. The CDR3 DNA is TGTGCCAGCAGCCTCACTAGCGGGGGACGAGGGGAGACCCAGTACTTC. Its translation: CASSLTSGGRGETQYF.